Below, 4 T cell receptor beta chains from the same sample are listed, as sequenced in a study of CXCR3-negative and CXCR3-positive naive CD8 T cells (dated by TCRdb to between 2018 and 2021). Overall study outcomes, separate from this receptor: Compared with CXCR3-negative naive cells, CXCR3-positive naive cells had TRB CDR3s with higher hydrophobicity (lower Kidera factor 4), lower energy, and higher strength and volume indices.

These receptors' antigens are unknown. Data came from a NextSeq 550. The Human TCR Profiling Kit (MiLaboratory) was used to prepare UMI-labeled 5' RACE TRB cDNA libraries. One entry per CDR3 protein sequence results from the TCRdb reprocessing of the reads, with DNA left out. The table held for this sample gives about 120,000 distinct CDR3 sequences. Approximately 0.36% of the sample belongs to the ten largest clones. The sample consisted of naive CXCR3+ CD8+ T cells from blood. The sample's cell subset or site label, decoded: CD45RO-CCR7+CD27+CD95- naive CD8+ T cells expressing CXCR3 (TNR3+). The receptors were gathered from a human donor in good health. Some clones in this sample may be carry-over from other donors' samples.

This chain joins TRBV2 and TRBJ2-1; TCRdb gives TRBD1 as the D gene, but with no DNA this cannot be confirmed. CDR3 length: 15 amino acids. CDR1 and CDR2 from the germline V gene are SNHLY and FYNNEI. The CDR3 here is CASSGKGRPYNEQFF.

The rearrangement joins TRBV6-5 to TRBJ2-5; TCRdb returns TRBD1, unconfirmable since there is no DNA. This CDR3 has 16 amino acids. Germline lookup yields CDR1 MNHEY and CDR2 SVGAGI. The CDR3 region is CASSPGIVVSGETQYF.

J is TRBJ1-5 and V is TRBV28; TCRdb indicates TRBD1, and absent DNA this call remains unverified. Germline V gene data show CDR1 as MDHEN and CDR2 as SYDVKM. CDR3 size: 15 residues. This CDR3 reads CASSPDRGVEQPQHF.

V and J are TRBV11-2 and TRBJ2-2. Per the germline V gene, CDR1 is SGHAT and CDR2 is FQNNGV. CDR3 length equals 14 residues. The CDR3 loop reads CASSLAYGTGELFF. Full variable domain (outside the CDR3, taken from reference TRBV11-2 and TRBJ2-2): EAGVAQSPRYKIIEKRQSVAFWCNPISGHATLYWYQQILGQGPKLLIQFQNNGVVDDSQLPKDRFSAERLKGVDSTLKIQPAKLEDSAVYLCASSLAYGTGELFFGEGSRLTVL.